This T cell receptor (beta chain) stems from a study of blood T cell repertoires in COVID-19. Study overall: The United States, Italy and Spain supplied acute and convalescent COVID-19 samples. T cells, B-cell-depleted T cells, or PBMCs supplied cDNA or gDNA.

Original analysis: Reference gene primers were amplified, and this amplification served to estimate nucleated cell counts. Only in-frame clones appear in the TCRdb table, and some are missing; sequencing was by immunoSEQ multiplex PCR. V, J and clone size are taken as reported in that table, and D and trimming were inferred from the DNA itself. This table holds fewer than 250,000 clones, around 85% found once. From germline, CDR1 is SGHTA and CDR2 FQGNSA. After removal of 3 bases from V and 8 bases from J, the junction contained 7 bases not matched to a gene. This CDR3 is 15 amino acids long. The clonotype comes from a woman aged 60-75 years with active or convalescent COVID-19. The gene calls are TRBV7-2 and TRBJ2-1; 10 bases are a match to TRBD2. The sequenced material came from peripheral blood. CDR3 amino acids: CASSFLAGVVDEQFF. The CDR3 bases are TGTGCCAGCAGCTTTCTAGCGGGAGTCGTAGATGAGCAGTTCTTC. The variable domain in full, with the rest retrieved from reference TRBV7-2 and TRBJ2-1, is GAGVSQSPSNKVTEKGKDVELRCDPISGHTALYWYRQSLGQGLEFLIYFQGNSAPDKSGLPSDRFSAERTGGSVSTLTIQRTQQEDSAVYLCASSFLAGVVDEQFFGPGTRLTVL.